These 30 T cell receptor beta chains were all obtained from the same sample, sequenced in a study of Ad26.COV2.S vaccination and SARS-CoV-2 variants. The assay was immunoSEQ multiplex PCR, and TCRdb's table has in-frame clones only and misses some. The sample shows under 300,000 clones, about 83% of them seen only once. Indicated treatment: around 19 received Ad26.COV2.S at low or high dose, single or two shots; a few received placebo; per-sample allocation not given. Sampling was performed 63 days after the first vaccine or placebo injection. The specimen comprised peripheral blood, sampled in a trial of Ad26.COV2.S vaccine versus placebo. The receptor source for this set is a person aged 18-60 years who received the Ad26.COV2.S COVID-19 vaccine or a placebo.

This chain links TRBV3-1 (or the pseudogene TRBV3-2) with TRBJ2-3, with D maybe TRBD2 (6 bases). The CDR3 runs 14 residues. The V and J ends lost 6 bases and 7 bases respectively, with 17 bases between them. The germline gives CDR1 LGHDT, CDR2 YNNKEL (reference sequence). As DNA, the CDR3 is TGTGCCAGCAGTCGGGGGACGGCCTCTAATACGCAGTATTTT. Residues: CASSRGTASNTQYF.

V and J are TRBV4-2 and TRBJ2-2, with TRBD2 matching 13 bases. Germline V gene lookup returns CDR1 LGHNA and CDR2 YNFKEQ. V trimming: 0 bases; J trimming: 2 bases; junction bases outside the gene matches: 3. The CDR3 length is 18 residues. In nucleotides, the CDR3 is TGTGCCAGCAGCCAAGAACTAGCGGGGGGGATTAACACCGGGGAGCTGTTTTTT. Amino acids: CASSQELAGGINTGELFF.

J is TRBJ2-2 and V is TRBV7-3; TRBD2 agrees at 9 bases. V gave up 5 bases and J gave up 1 base; unmatched junction bases: 2. The germline V gene has CDR1 SGHTA and CDR2 FQGTGA. This CDR3 region has 15 residues. The CDR3 region has the DNA TGTGCCAGCAGCCCTAGCGGGAAGAACACCGGGGAGCTGTTTTTT. Translation gives CASSPSGKNTGELFF.

The rearrangement links TRBV6-5 to TRBJ2-1; 8 bases are shared with TRBD1. This CDR3 spans 13 amino acids. Germline V lookup: CDR1 MNHEY, CDR2 SVGAGI. The trim removed 6 bases at V and 5 bases at J, leaving 3 bases unmatched. CDR3 sequence reads: CASRGQADNEQFF. The CDR3 DNA is TGTGCCAGCAGGGGACAGGCGGACAATGAGCAGTTCTTC.

This clone was seen only a few times. The J gene is TRBJ2-7, the V gene TRBV6-2 or TRBV6-3; 9 bases map to TRBD1. The germline CDR1 and CDR2 sequences are MNHEY and SVGEGT. V lost 8 bases and J lost 1; bases outside the gene matches: 9. The CDR3 covers 15 residues. The CDR3 DNA reads as TGTGCCAGCCGTTCGGACAGGGGATCTTCCTACGAGCAGTACTTC. Protein product: CASRSDRGSSYEQYF.

V and J are TRBV13 and TRBJ1-5, with D perhaps TRBD1 (6 bases). The CDR3 covers 14 residues. With 8 bases removed from V and 3 bases from J, the gap between germline ends came to 14 bases. Germline assignment: CDR1 PRHDT and CDR2 FYEKMQ (reference sequence). CDR3 sequence: CASSSGGLNQPQHF. As DNA, the CDR3 is TGTGCCAGCTCGTCCGGGGGGCTCAATCAGCCCCAGCATTTT.

This chain connects TRBV18 to TRBJ2-2; TRBD1 matches 8 bases. The CDR3 covers 16 residues. After removal of 5 bases from V and 1 base from J, the junction contained 6 bases not matched to a gene. Germline CDR1 KGHSH, CDR2 LQKENI. CDR3 region: CASSRGQVQNTGELFF. The DNA of the CDR3 is TGTGCCAGCTCAAGGGGACAGGTCCAGAACACCGGGGAGCTGTTTTTT.

This chain joins TRBV12-2 and TRBJ1-2; TRBD1, as called in the table, went unchecked against the DNA. TRBV12-2 is reported as a pseudogene. CDR3 length: 18 amino acids. The CDR3 loop is CASRLGVPRQPSNYGYTF. The CDR3, as DNA: TGTGCAAGTCGCTTAGGGGTTCCGAGACAACCTTCTAACTATGGCTACACCTTC.

The genes are TRBV6-2 or TRBV6-3 and TRBJ2-1; D call uncertain. Germline V gives CDR1 MNHEY, CDR2 SVGEGT. This CDR3 comprises 13 residues. V gave up 5 bases and J gave up 4 bases, with 9 bases separating them. CDR3 in DNA: TGTGCCAGCAGTCCAGACGGTTACAATGAGCAGTTCTTC. Encoded protein: CASSPDGYNEQFF.

The chain carries TRBV2 and TRBJ1-5; TRBD1 might be the D (5 bases). CDR1 is SNHLY, CDR2 FYNNEI, per germline. Trimming shortened V by 5 bases and J by 7 bases, and 12 bases separated the two germline ends. The CDR3 contains 13 residues. CDR3 bases: TGTGCCAGCAGTCCCTCGGGGGACCAGCCCCAGCATTTT. This codes for CASSPSGDQPQHF.

This sequence joins TRBV7-2 and TRBJ1-3; a weak D match, TRBD1 (5 bases). Trimming removed 2 bases at V and 0 bases at J, with 8 bases between. Germline CDR1 SGHTA, CDR2 FQGNSA. This CDR3 region has 15 residues. For the CDR3, the DNA is TGTGCCAGCAGCTTACCAGGGTCCTCTGGAAACACCATATATTTT. Protein product: CASSLPGSSGNTIYF.

The chain combines TRBV11-1 with TRBJ2-7; no reliable D call. Germline V gives CDR1 SGHAT, CDR2 FQDESV (reference sequence). The CDR3 consists of 13 residues. V lost 5 bases to trimming and J lost 7 bases, with 15 bases between them. The CDR3 sequence: CASSPRSVREQYF. Here the CDR3 DNA reads TGTGCCAGCAGCCCTAGGTCGGTCCGGGAGCAGTACTTC.

The chain employs TRBV30 and TRBJ2-3, with 13 positions matching TRBD2. V was clipped by 0 bases and J by 5 bases; unmatched bases: 8. This CDR3 has 17 residues. In germline, CDR1 is GTSNPN, CDR2 SVGIG (reference sequence). CDR3 loop: CAWSVLRTSGGRDTQYF. CDR3 DNA sequence: TGTGCCTGGAGTGTACTAAGGACTAGCGGGGGTAGAGATACGCAGTATTTT.

The rearrangement links TRBV11-2 to TRBJ1-2; D is perhaps TRBD1 (6 bases). V dropped 5 bases and J dropped 4 bases, with 14 bases sitting between them. CDR1 is SGHAT and CDR2 is FQNNGV in the germline V gene. The CDR3 has 14 amino acids. The CDR3 nucleotides read TGTGCCAGCAGCATGGACAGAGGCCTCTATGGCTACACCTTC. It is translated as CASSMDRGLYGYTF.

V is TRBV27 and J is TRBJ2-7; the match to TRBD1 covers 8 bases. CDR1 is MNHEY and CDR2 is SMNVEV in the germline V gene (reference sequence). Trimming cost V 4 bases and J 3 bases; bases outside gene matches: 8. This CDR3 contains 15 residues. This chain's CDR3 is CASSSRTGSNYEQYV. In DNA, the CDR3 is TGTGCCAGCAGTTCTCGGACAGGGTCCAACTACGAGCAGTACGTC.

The V and J genes are TRBV3-1 (or the pseudogene TRBV3-2) and TRBJ1-5; possibly TRBD1 for D (6 bases). The CDR3 consists of 15 residues. In germline, CDR1 is LGHDT, CDR2 YNNKEL (reference sequence). The V end was cut by 1 base, the J end by 0 bases, with 7 bases between. The CDR3 DNA reads TGTGCCAGCAGCCAAGGGACAGTTAGCAATCAGCCCCAGCATTTT. As protein: CASSQGTVSNQPQHF.

This rearrangement joins TRBV12-3 or TRBV12-4 to TRBJ1-1; D is possibly TRBD1 (6 bases). This CDR3 is 13 amino acids long. The germline V and J ends were trimmed by 2 bases and 10 bases, with 14 bases remaining between them. CDR3 coding DNA: TGTGCCAGCAGTTTATTCGGGGGGCGCCGAGCTTTCTTT. Translated, it gives CASSLFGGRRAFF.

V and J are TRBV18 and TRBJ1-2, with D perhaps TRBD1 (5 bases). V was shortened by 3 bases and J by 7 bases, with 12 bases between the two germline ends. This CDR3 is built from 13 residues. The germline gives CDR1 KGHSH, CDR2 LQKENI. For the CDR3, the DNA is TGTGCCAGCTCACCGGGGCGTCTCGGTGGCTACACCTTC. Translating gives CASSPGRLGGYTF. Complete variable domain (other parts from reference TRBV18 and TRBJ1-2): NAGVMQNPRHLVRRRGQEARLRCSPMKGHSHVYWYRQLPEEGLKFMVYLQKENIIDESGMPKERFSAEFPKEGPSILRIQQVVRGDSAAYFCASSPGRLGGYTFGSGTRLTVV.

The rearrangement joins TRBV11-2 to TRBJ2-3; a possible D gene is TRBD1 (6 bases). CDR1 and CDR2 from the germline V gene are SGHAT and FQNNGV. This CDR3 comprises 15 residues. The V end lost 5 bases, the J end lost 3 bases, and 15 bases lay between the germline ends. CDR3 residues: CASSQGAGVTDTQYF. The CDR3 nucleotides are TGTGCCAGCAGCCAAGGAGCAGGGGTGACAGATACGCAGTATTTT.

The V and J genes are TRBV21-1 and TRBJ2-3; the table gives TRBD2 as D, unverified against the DNA. TRBV21-1 is assigned pseudogene status. The CDR3 loop spans 16 amino acids. The CDR3 DNA reads as TGTGCCAGCAGCCCGAGGGCGGGGCGTGAGACAGATACGCAGTATTTT. Translated: CASSPRAGRETDTQYF.

The chain uses TRBV3-1 (or the pseudogene TRBV3-2) and TRBJ2-2, with a tentative D call TRBD2 (7 bases). Looked up from germline, CDR1 is LGHDT and CDR2 is YNNKEL (reference sequence). The CDR3 is 16 amino acids. Trimming shortened V by 3 bases and J by 5 bases, and 16 bases separated the two germline ends. CDR3 bases: TGTGCCAGCAGCCACAGACTAGCAAGGGGGACCGGGGAGCTGTTTTTT. The encoded protein is CASSHRLARGTGELFF.

The rearrangement uses TRBV19 and TRBJ2-7; D not certain. CDR1 and CDR2 from the germline V gene are LNHDA and SQIVND (reference sequence). This CDR3 has 13 residues. V was trimmed by 1 base and J by 1 base, leaving 5 bases between them. In DNA form, the CDR3 reads TGTGCCAGTAGTATAGGGCAGTCCTACGAGCAGTACTTC. Translating it yields CASSIGQSYEQYF.

The CDR3 bases are TGTGCCAGCAGCGTCGGGACAGGGCTGAACTATGGCTACACCTTC. It specifies CASSVGTGLNYGYTF. This chain connects TRBV9 to TRBJ1-2, with 9 positions matching TRBD1. The J segment lost 2 bases and the V segment lost 2 bases, leaving 4 bases of the junction unmatched. Germline-derived CDR1 and CDR2 are SGDLS and YYNGEE. The CDR3 loop spans 15 amino acids.

This CDR3 reads CASRFSYNEQFF. The CDR3 DNA reads as TGTGCCAGCAGATTCAGCTACAATGAGCAGTTCTTC. The chain links TRBV12-3 or TRBV12-4 to TRBJ2-1; D unresolved. The ends were cut back, 6 bases at V and 3 bases at J, with 6 bases in the middle. CDR3 length equals 12 residues.

This chain links TRBV2 with TRBJ2-7, with 10 nucleotides matching TRBD2. Germline loops: CDR1 SNHLY, CDR2 FYNNEI. This CDR3 contains 14 residues. The V and J ends lost 7 bases and 3 bases, in that order; junction bases with no gene match: 6. The CDR3 region is CASIIAGGLYEQYF. In nucleotides, the CDR3 is TGTGCCAGCATCATAGCGGGGGGCCTCTACGAGCAGTACTTC. The full variable domain, its missing parts supplied by reference TRBV2 and TRBJ2-7, is EPEVTQTPSHQVTQMGQEVILRCVPISNHLYFYWYRQILGQKVEFLVSFYNNEISEKSEIFDDQFSVERPDGSNFTLKIRSTKLEDSAMYFCASIIAGGLYEQYFGPGTRLTVT.

The chain recombines TRBV25-1 with TRBJ1-1, with D unresolved. Deletions cut 6 bases from V and 3 bases from J, with 11 bases between. The length of the CDR3 is 13 residues. Looked up from germline, CDR1 is MGHDK and CDR2 is SYGVNS. CDR3 DNA sequence: TGTGCCAGCAGACTCCCCGGGGACACTGAAGCTTTCTTT. Encoded protein: CASRLPGDTEAFF. Combining the CDR3 with reference TRBV25-1 and TRBJ1-1 gives the whole variable domain EADIYQTPRYLVIGTGKKITLECSQTMGHDKMYWYQQDPGMELHLIHYSYGVNSTEKGDLSSESTVSRIRTEHFPLTLESARPSHTSQYLCASRLPGDTEAFFGQGTRLTVV.

The chain has TRBV24-1 and TRBJ1-3; perhaps TRBD1 as D (6 bases). The CDR3 is 18 amino acids. Deletions cut 9 bases from V and 0 bases from J, with 23 bases between. Germline loops: CDR1 KGHDR, CDR2 SFDVKD. CDR3 in amino acids: CATPDQRDKPSSGNTIYF. The CDR3 bases are TGTGCCACCCCTGATCAAAGGGACAAACCCTCCTCTGGAAACACCATATATTTT.

CDR3 residues: CASSLGTGNTIYF. The CDR3 region has the DNA TGTGCCAGCAGCTTAGGTACTGGAAACACCATATATTTT. The V call is TRBV11-3, the J call TRBJ1-3; D is unresolved. The V and J ends lost 1 base and 2 bases respectively, with 3 bases between them. CDR3 length: 13 amino acids. The germline CDR1 and CDR2 sequences are SGHNT and YENEEA.

The V call is TRBV6-1, the J call TRBJ2-2, with TRBD1 identical over 7 bases. V gave up 4 bases and J gave up 0 bases; unmatched junction bases: 8. Germline CDR1 and CDR2: MNHNS and SASEGT. The CDR3 length is 17 residues. CDR3 loop: CASSGIWTGPNTGELFF. The CDR3 DNA follows: TGTGCCAGCAGTGGGATTTGGACAGGCCCGAACACCGGGGAGCTGTTTTTT.

The genes are TRBV29-1 and TRBJ1-2; 7 nucleotides match TRBD1. V shed 7 bases, J shed 4 bases, and the junction held 9 bases outside the gene matches. The V gene's germline CDR1 is SQVTM and CDR2 ANQGSEA. CDR3 length: 13 amino acids. CDR3 bases: TGCAGCGCCGGGGACAGCCCGACCTATGGCTACACCTTC. Protein: CSAGDSPTYGYTF.